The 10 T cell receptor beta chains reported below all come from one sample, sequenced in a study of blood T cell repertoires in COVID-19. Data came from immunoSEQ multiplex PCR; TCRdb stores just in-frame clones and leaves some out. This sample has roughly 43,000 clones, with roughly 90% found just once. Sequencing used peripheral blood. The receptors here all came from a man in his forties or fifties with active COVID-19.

The CDR3 region has the DNA TGTGCCAGCAGGCCGGAAAGGGGTGAAGCTTTCTTT. Protein sequence: CASRPERGEAFF. The chain employs TRBV2 and TRBJ1-1; possible D gene TRBD1, 5 bases. The CDR3 has 12 residues. V was pared by 6 bases and J by 7 bases, with 12 bases between. In germline, CDR1 is SNHLY, CDR2 FYNNEI.

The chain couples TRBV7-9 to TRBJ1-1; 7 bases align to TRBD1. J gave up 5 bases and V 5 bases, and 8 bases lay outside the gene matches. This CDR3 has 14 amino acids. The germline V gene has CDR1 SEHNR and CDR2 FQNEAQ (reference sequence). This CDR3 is CASSETGLGTEAFF. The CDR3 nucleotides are TGTGCCAGCAGCGAGACAGGGTTGGGGACTGAAGCTTTCTTT.

The chain's CDR3 is CAITGGGYGYTF. CDR3 in DNA: TGTGCCATCACCGGGGGGGGATATGGCTACACCTTC. This sequence joins TRBV10-3 and TRBJ1-2; D perhaps matches TRBD1 (5 bases). Per the germline V gene, CDR1 is ENHRY and CDR2 is SYGVKD. V was trimmed by 7 bases and J by 5 bases, leaving 11 bases between them. CDR3 length equals 12 residues.

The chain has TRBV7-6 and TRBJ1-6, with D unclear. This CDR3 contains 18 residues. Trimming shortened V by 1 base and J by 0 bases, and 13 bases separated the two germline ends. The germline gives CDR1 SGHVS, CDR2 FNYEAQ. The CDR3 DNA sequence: TGTGCCAGCAGCTTAGTGTTGGGCAGAAACTCCTATAATTCACCCCTCCACTTT. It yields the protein CASSLVLGRNSYNSPLHF.

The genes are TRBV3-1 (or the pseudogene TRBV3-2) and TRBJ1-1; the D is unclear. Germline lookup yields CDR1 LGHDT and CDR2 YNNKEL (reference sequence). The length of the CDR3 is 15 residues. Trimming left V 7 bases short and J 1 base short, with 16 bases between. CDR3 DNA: TGTGCCAGCACACCCGAGAACAGACAGAACACTGAAGCTTTCTTT. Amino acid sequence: CASTPENRQNTEAFF.

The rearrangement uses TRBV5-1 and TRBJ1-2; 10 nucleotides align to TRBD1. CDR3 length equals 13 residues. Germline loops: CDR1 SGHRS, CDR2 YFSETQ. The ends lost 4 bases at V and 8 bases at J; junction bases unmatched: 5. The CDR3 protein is CASSLGTGEGYTF. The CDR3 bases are TGCGCCAGCAGCCTAGGGACAGGGGAAGGCTACACCTTC.

DNA for the CDR3: TGTGCCAGCAGCGGAAGCAACAGAGAAAAACTGTTTTTT. It translates to CASSGSNREKLFF. The chain uses TRBV5-4 and TRBJ1-4, with D uncertain. The CDR3 covers 13 residues. Germline V lookup: CDR1 SGHNT, CDR2 YYREEE (reference sequence). The V end lost 4 bases, the J end lost 8 bases, and 12 bases lay between the germline ends.

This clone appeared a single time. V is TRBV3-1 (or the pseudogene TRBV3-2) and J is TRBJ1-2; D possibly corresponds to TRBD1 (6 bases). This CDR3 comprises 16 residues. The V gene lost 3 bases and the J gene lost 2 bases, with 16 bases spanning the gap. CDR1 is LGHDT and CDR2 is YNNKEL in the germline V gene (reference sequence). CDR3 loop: CASSHPPGGGNYGYTF. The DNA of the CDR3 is TGTGCCAGCAGCCATCCCCCCGGGGGGGGCAACTATGGCTACACCTTC.

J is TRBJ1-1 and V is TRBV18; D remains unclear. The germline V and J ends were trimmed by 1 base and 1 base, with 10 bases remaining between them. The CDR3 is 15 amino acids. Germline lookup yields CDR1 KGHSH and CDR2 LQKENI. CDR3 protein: CASSPLGGENTEAFF. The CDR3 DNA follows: TGTGCCAGCTCACCACTGGGAGGAGAGAACACTGAAGCTTTCTTT.

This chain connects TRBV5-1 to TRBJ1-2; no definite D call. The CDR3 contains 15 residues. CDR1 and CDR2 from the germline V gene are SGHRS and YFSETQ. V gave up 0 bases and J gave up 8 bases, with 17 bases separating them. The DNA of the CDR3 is TGCGCCAGCAGCTTGGCCGGAACGGCCGCCGGGGGCTACACCTTC. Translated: CASSLAGTAAGGYTF.